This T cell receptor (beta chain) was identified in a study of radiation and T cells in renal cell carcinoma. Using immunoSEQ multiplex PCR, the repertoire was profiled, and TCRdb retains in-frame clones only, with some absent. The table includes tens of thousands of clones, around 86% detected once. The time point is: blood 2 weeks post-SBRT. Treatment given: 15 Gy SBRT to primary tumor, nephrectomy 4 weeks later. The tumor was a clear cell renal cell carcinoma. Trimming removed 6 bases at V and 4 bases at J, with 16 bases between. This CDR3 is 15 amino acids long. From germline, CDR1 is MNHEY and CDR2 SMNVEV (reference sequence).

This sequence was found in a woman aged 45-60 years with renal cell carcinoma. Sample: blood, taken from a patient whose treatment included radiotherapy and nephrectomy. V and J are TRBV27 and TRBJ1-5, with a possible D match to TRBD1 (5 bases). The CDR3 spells CASRMGEARNQPQHF. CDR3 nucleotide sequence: TGTGCCAGCAGAATGGGGGAAGCAAGAAATCAGCCCCAGCATTTT.